The text below deals with one T cell receptor beta chain. No antigen is known for it. The sample holds no much larger clone one base away, and base qualities are not on file. This sample stems from a study of CD8+ T cells in alopecia areata (dated by TCRdb to between 2018 and 2020). For context, the study as a whole: The treated patients, all with moderate-to-severe alopecia areata, were enrolled in an open-label pilot trial of oral tofacitinib given at 5 to 10 mg twice daily. Amplification of TCRbeta CDR3 regions was done by immunoSEQ multiplex PCR using 35 Vbeta forward primers and 13 Jbeta reverse primers. Scalp clonality was compared across normal scalp (n=4), patchy alopecia areata scalp (n=8), and alopecia totalis/universalis scalp (n=8). To study T cell clonal expansion in alopecia areata, the researchers applied high-throughput TCRbeta sequencing to both the C3H/HeJ mouse model and human patients. On the human side, TCRbeta sequencing was run on scalp tissue and on sorted CD4+ and CD8+ peripheral blood T cells from healthy controls and from alopecia areata patients with either patchy or totalis/universalis disease. Patients stayed on tofacitinib for 6 to 18 months and then had 6 months of follow-up off drug so that delayed response and recurrence could be assessed. RNA came from the PAXgene miRNA kit for fixed scalp, the miRNeasy kit for PBMCs, and the RNeasy kit for mouse skin. Tofacitinib-treated patients had biopsies at baseline and at 4 and 24 weeks of treatment, with a later scalp biopsy in several patients. What the study reported, not specific to this receptor: Compared with normal scalp, lesional scalp had higher clonality and more expanded CD8+ clones, particularly in alopecia totalis/universalis, a pattern that suggests antigenic drive. Scalp TCR repertoire analysis is complicated because resident alphabeta T cells in normal human skin are also sequenced, whereas mouse skin is dominated by gammadelta T cells. Shared TCR sequences between patients were less evident than in mice, which may be partly attributable to HLA diversity in the patient population.

Library method: the immunoSEQ multiplex PCR assay. RNA was extracted from all samples and reverse transcribed into cDNA, which served as template for TCR sequencing. SuperScript III was used to make first-strand cDNA, primed with a 2:1 mix of oligo-dT and random hexamers. A synthetic immune receptor repertoire was used to measure amplification bias, and any remaining bias was corrected computationally. For the original study's pipeline: Raw reads were preprocessed to remove errors, and CDR3 was defined according to IMGT conventions as the region from the conserved cysteine to phenylalanine. Clonality was calculated as 1 minus Shannon entropy normalized by log2 of the number of productive unique TCRs. Whether scalp clones were CD4 or CD8 was inferred by matching scalp TCRbeta sequences against CD4 and CD8 repertoires sorted from blood. TCRdb holds this immuneACCESS table with in-frame rearrangements only. Some clones are missing; in checked studies, unresolved V genes explain under half, and the rest has no known cause. The V and J calls and the clone size are those of that table, but D and trimming were determined from the DNA. This sample has about 180,000 clones in its table, and about 63% of those were observed once. 14% to 15% of the sample comes from the top ten.

This sample's time point label indicates: baseline before oral tofacitinib. Peripheral blood and lesional scalp punch biopsies were obtained from patients with alopecia areata. PBMCs were isolated by density centrifugation and stained for CD3, CD4 and CD8, after which CD4+ and CD8+ T cells were sorted on a FACSAria. This material consisted of CD4+ T cells sorted from blood, taken at week 0. This sequence was found in a human donor with alopecia areata.

The CDR3 region has the sequence CASSLEAHTDTQYF. The DNA sequence follows: TGTGCCAGCAGCTTAGAAGCCCACACAGATACGCAGTATTTT. The chain is made from TRBV7-9 and TRBJ2-3; the D gene lacks a confident call. The CDR3, cysteine through phenylalanine, is 14 amino acids long. Of all the DNA, just the CDR3 is kept, 42 bases in frame from base 1. CDR1 and CDR2 were assigned from the germline V gene (reference sequence) as SEHNR and FQNEAQ. Trimming removed 1 base from V and 2 bases from J, leaving 7 bases between the germline ends.